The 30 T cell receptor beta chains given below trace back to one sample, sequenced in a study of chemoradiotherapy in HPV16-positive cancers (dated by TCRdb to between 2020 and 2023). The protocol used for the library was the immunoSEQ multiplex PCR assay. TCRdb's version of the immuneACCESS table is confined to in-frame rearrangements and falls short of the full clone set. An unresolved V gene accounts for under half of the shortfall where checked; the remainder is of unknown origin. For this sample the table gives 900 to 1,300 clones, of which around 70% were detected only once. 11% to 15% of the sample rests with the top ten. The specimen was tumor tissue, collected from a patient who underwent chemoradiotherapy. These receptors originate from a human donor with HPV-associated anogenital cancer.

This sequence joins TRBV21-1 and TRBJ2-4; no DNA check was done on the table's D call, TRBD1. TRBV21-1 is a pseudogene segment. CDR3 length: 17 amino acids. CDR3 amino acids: CASSKEKGHVAKNIQYF. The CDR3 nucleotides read TGTGCCAGCAGCAAAGAGAAGGGGCACGTAGCCAAAAACATTCAGTACTTC.

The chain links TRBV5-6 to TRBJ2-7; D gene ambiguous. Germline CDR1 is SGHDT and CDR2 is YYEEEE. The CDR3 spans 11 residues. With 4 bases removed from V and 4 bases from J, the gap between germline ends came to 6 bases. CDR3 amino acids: CASSLGYEQYF. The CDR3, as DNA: TGTGCCAGCAGCCTGGGGTACGAGCAGTACTTC.

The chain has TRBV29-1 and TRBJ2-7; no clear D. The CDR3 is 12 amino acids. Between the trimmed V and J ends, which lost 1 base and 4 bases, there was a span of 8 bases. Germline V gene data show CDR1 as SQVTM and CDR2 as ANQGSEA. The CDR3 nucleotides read TGCAGCGTTGAAGCGGATCGGTACGAGCAGTACTTC. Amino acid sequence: CSVEADRYEQYF.

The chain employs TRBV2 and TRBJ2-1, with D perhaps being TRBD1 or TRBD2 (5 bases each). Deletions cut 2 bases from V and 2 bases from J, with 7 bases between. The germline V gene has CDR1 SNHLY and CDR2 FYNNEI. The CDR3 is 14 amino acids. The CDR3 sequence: CASSERDPYNEQFF. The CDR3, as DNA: TGTGCCAGCAGTGAACGGGACCCCTACAATGAGCAGTTCTTC.

The CDR3 reads CASSRGEVSYNEQFF. The CDR3 nucleotides are TGCGCCAGCAGCCGAGGGGAAGTCTCCTACAATGAGCAGTTCTTC. This rearrangement joins TRBV5-1 to TRBJ2-1; either TRBD1 or TRBD2 may fit D (5 bases each). This CDR3 spans 15 amino acids. Trimming removed 4 bases at V and 0 bases at J, with 11 bases between. Germline assignment: CDR1 SGHRS and CDR2 YFSETQ.

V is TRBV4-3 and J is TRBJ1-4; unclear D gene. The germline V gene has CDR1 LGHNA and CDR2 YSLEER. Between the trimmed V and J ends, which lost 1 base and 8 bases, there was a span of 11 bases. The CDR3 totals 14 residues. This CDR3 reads CASSQGGFGEKLFF. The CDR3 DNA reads TGCGCCAGCAGCCAAGGGGGTTTTGGGGAAAAACTGTTTTTT.

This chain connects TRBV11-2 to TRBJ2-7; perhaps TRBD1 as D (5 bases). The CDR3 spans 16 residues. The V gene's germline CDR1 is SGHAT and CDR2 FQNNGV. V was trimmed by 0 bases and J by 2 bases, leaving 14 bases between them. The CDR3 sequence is CASSLERRVRAYEQYF. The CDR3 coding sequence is TGTGCCAGCAGCTTAGAGCGCAGGGTTCGGGCCTACGAGCAGTACTTC.

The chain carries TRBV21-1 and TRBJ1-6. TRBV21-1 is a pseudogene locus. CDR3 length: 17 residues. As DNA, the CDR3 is TGTGCCAGCAGGCCTGGCGGCCAGAGCTCCTATAATTCACCCCTCCACTTT. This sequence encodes CASRPGGQSSYNSPLHF.

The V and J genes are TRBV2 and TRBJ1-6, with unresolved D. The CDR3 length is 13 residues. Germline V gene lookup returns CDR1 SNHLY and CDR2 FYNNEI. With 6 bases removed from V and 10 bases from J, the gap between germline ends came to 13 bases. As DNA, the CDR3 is TGTGCCAGCAGCGGGCAGGCGGGGTCACCCCTCCACTTT. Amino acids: CASSGQAGSPLHF. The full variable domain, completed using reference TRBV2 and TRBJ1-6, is EPEVTQTPSHQVTQMGQEVILRCVPISNHLYFYWYRQILGQKVEFLVSFYNNEISEKSEIFDDQFSVERPDGSNFTLKIRSTKLEDSAMYFCASSGQAGSPLHFGNGTRLTVT.

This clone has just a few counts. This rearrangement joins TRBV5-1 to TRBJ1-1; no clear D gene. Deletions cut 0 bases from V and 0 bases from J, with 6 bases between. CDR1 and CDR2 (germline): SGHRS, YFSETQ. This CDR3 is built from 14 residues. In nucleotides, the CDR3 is TGCGCCAGCAGCTTGGATTGGGTGAACACTGAAGCTTTCTTT. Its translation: CASSLDWVNTEAFF.

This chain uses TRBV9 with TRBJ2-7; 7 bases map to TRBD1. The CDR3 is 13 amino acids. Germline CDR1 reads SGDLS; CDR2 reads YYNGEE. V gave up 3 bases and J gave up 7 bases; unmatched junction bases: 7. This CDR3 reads CASSELTGDEQYF. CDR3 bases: TGTGCCAGCAGCGAGCTTACAGGGGATGAGCAGTACTTC.

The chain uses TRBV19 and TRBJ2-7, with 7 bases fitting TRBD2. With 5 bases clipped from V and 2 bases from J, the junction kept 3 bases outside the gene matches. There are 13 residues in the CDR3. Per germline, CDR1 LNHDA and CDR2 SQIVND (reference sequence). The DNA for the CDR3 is TGTGCCAGTAGTGGACGGGGGGCCTACGAGCAGTACTTC. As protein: CASSGRGAYEQYF. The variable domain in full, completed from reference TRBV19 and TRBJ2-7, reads DGGITQSPKYLFRKEGQNVTLSCEQNLNHDAMYWYRQDPGQGLRLIYYSQIVNDFQKGDIAEGYSVSREKKESFPLTVTSAQKNPTAFYLCASSGRGAYEQYFGPGTRLTVT.

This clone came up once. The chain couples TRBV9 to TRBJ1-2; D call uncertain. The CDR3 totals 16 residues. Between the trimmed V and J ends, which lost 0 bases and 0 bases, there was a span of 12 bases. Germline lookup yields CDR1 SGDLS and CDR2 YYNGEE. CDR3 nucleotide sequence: TGTGCCAGCAGCGTAGATCACAGTCTATCTAACTATGGCTACACCTTC. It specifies CASSVDHSLSNYGYTF.

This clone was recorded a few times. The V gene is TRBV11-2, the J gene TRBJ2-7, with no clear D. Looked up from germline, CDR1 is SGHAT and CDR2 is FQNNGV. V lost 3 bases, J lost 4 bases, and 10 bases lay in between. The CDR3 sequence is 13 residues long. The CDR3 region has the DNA TGTGCCAGCAGCTTTGGCACCCTATACGAGCAGTACTTC. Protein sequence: CASSFGTLYEQYF.

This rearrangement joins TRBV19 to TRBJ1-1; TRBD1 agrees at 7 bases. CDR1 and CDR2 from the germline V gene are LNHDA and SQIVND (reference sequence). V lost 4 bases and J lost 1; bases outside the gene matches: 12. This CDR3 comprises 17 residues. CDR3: CASSSSLLGGPNTEAFF. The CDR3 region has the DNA TGTGCCAGTAGTAGCTCTCTTCTAGGGGGCCCGAACACTGAAGCTTTCTTT. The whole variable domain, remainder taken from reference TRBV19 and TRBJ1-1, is DGGITQSPKYLFRKEGQNVTLSCEQNLNHDAMYWYRQDPGQGLRLIYYSQIVNDFQKGDIAEGYSVSREKKESFPLTVTSAQKNPTAFYLCASSSSLLGGPNTEAFFGQGTRLTVV.

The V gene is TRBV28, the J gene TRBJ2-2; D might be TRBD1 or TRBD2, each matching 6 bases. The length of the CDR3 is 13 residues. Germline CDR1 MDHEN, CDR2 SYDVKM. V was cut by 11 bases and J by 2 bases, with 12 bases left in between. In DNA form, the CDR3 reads TGTGCCGAGGGGGGCTATAACACCGGGGAGCTGTTTTTT. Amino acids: CAEGGYNTGELFF.

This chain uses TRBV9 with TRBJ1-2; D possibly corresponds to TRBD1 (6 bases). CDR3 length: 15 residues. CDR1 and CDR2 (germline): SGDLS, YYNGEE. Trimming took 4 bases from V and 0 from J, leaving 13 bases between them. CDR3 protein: CASSITGIPNYGYTF. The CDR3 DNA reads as TGTGCCAGCAGCATAACAGGGATCCCTAACTATGGCTACACCTTC.

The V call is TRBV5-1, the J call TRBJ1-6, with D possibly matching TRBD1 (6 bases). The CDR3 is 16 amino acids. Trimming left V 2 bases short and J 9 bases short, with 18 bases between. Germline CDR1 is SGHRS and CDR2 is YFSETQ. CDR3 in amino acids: CASSLESGAGSSPLHF. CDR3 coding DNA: TGCGCCAGCAGCTTAGAGTCAGGGGCGGGAAGTTCACCCCTCCACTTT.

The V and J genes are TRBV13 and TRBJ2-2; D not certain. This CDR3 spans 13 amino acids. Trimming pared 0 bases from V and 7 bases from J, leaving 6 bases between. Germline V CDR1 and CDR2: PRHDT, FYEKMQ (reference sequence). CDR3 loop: CASSLGGFGELFF. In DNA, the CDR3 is TGTGCCAGCAGCTTAGGTGGTTTCGGGGAGCTGTTTTTT.

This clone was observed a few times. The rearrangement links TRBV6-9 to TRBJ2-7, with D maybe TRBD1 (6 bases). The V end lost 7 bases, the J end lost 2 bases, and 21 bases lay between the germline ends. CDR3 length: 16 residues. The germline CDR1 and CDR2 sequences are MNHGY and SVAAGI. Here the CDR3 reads CASTKKPQQGAYEQYF. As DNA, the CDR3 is TGTGCCAGCACCAAAAAACCGCAACAGGGAGCCTACGAGCAGTACTTC.

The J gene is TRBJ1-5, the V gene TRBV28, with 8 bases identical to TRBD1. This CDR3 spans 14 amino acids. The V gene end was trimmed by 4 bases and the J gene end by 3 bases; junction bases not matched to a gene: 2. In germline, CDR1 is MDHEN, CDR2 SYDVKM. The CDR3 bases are TGTGCCAGCAGTTCGGGACAGGTCAATCAGCCCCAGCATTTT. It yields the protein CASSSGQVNQPQHF.

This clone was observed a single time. Here the CDR3 DNA reads TGTGCCAGCAGCCGAAGAAGTTACAGGGGGCAGGGCAATCAGCCCCAGCATTTT. It yields the protein CASSRRSYRGQGNQPQHF. The chain employs TRBV28 and TRBJ1-5; 9 bases line up with TRBD1. From germline, CDR1 is MDHEN and CDR2 SYDVKM. The CDR3 sequence is 18 residues long. After removal of 6 bases from V and 2 bases from J, the junction contained 14 bases not matched to a gene.

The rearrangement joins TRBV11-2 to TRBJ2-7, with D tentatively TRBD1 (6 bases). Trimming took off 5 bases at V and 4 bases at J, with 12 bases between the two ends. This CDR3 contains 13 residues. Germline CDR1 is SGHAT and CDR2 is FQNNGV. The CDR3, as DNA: TGTGCCAGCAGCACCGGACAGACATACGAGCAGTACTTC. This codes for CASSTGQTYEQYF.

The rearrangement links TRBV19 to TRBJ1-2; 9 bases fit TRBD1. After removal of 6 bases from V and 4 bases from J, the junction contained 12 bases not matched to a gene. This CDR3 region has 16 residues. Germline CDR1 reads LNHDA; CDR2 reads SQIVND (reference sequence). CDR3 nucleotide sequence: TGTGCCAGTAGCCTTCCCGGGACAGGGTCCTTCTATGGCTACACCTTC. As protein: CASSLPGTGSFYGYTF.

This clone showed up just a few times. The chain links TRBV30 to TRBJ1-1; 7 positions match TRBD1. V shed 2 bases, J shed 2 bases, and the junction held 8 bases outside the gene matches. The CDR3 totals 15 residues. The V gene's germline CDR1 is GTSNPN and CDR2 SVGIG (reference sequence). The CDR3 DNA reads TGTGCCTGGAGTTCCCCGGGGACAGCTAACACTGAAGCTTTCTTT. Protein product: CAWSSPGTANTEAFF.

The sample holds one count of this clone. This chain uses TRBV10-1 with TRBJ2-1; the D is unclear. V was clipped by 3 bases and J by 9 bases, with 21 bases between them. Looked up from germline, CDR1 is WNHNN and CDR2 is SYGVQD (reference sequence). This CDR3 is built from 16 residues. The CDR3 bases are TGCGCCAGCAGTGATTTTTTGACCCCCTCGGATGGTGAGCAGTTCTTC. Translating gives CASSDFLTPSDGEQFF.

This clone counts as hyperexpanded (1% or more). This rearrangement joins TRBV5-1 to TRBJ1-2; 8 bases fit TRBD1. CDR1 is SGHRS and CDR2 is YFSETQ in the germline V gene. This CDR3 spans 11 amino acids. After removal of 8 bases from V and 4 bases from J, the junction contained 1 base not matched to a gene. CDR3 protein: CASTGGYGYTF. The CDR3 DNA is TGCGCCAGTACAGGGGGCTATGGCTACACCTTC.

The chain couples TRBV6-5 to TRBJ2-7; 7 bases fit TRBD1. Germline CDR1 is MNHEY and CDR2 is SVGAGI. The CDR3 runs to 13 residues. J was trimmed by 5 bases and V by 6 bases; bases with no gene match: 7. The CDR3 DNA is TGTGCCAGCAGCCAGGGACAGAGAAACGAGCAGTACTTC. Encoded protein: CASSQGQRNEQYF.

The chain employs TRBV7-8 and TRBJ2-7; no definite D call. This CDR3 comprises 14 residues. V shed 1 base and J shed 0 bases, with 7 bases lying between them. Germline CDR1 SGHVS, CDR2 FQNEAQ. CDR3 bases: TGTGCCAGCAGCTTAGGGTTCAACTCCTACGAGCAGTACTTC. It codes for CASSLGFNSYEQYF.

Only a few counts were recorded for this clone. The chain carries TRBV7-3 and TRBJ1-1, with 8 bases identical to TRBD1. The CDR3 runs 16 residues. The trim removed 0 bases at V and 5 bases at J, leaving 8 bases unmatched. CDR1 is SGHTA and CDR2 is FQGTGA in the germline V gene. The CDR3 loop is CASSLTAGGVRTEAFF. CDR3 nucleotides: TGTGCCAGCAGCTTAACGGCAGGGGGCGTGAGGACTGAAGCTTTCTTT.